This T cell receptor (beta chain) was identified in a study of beta chain features in type 1 diabetes. Study-wide results and caveats: Type 1 diabetes patients had moderately but significantly shorter TCRB CDR3s in all four CD4+ subsets.

V lost 4 bases and J lost 4; bases outside the gene matches: 5. CDR1 and CDR2 from the germline V gene are ENHRY and SYGVKD. The CDR3 consists of 15 residues. CD4+ naive, central memory, regulatory and stem cell-like memory cells were sorted via CD45RO/CCR7/CD25/CD127/CD95/CD27. Sorting gave populations that all exceeded 98% purity. What was sequenced were expressed TCRB transcripts, since all of the isolated RNA had been reverse transcribed. Sequenced by immunoSEQ multiplex PCR; TCRdb stores in-frame clones only, minus some. Altogether 150,000 to 190,000 clones are present, around 8.5% being singletons, with the ten largest covering approximately 0.69%. In the case of this clone: No antigen is known for it.

Sequencing used central memory CD4+ T cells from blood. This chain joins TRBV10-3 and TRBJ2-1; 9 bases fit TRBD1. The receptor's source is a man between 18 and 35 years old in good health. The CDR3 loop is CAISVGTGIYNEQFF. In DNA form, the CDR3 reads TGTGCCATCAGTGTTGGGACAGGGATTTACAATGAGCAGTTCTTC.